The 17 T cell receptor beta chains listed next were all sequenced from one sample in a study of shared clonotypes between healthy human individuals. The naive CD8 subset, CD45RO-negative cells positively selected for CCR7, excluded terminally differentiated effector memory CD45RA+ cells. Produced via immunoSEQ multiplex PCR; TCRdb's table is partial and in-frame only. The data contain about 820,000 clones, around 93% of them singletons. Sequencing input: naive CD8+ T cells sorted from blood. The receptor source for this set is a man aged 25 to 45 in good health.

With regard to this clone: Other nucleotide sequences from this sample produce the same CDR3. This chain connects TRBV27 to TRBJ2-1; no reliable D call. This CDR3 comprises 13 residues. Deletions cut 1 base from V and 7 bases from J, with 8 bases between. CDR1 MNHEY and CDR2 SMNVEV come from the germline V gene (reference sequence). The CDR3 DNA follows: TGTGCCAGCAGTTTATGGGTAGGTAATGAGCAGTTCTTC. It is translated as CASSLWVGNEQFF.

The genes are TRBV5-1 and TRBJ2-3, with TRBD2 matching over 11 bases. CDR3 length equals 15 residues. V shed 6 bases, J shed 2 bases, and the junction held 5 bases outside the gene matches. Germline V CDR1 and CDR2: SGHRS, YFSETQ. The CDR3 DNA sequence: TGCGCCAGCACCCCGACTAGCGGGGCCACAGATACGCAGTATTTT. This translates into CASTPTSGATDTQYF.

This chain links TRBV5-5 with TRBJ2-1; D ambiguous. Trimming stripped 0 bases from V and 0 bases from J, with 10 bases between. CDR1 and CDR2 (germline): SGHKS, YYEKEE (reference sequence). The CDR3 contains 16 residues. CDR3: CASSLESPSSYNEQFF. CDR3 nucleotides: TGTGCCAGCAGCTTGGAGAGCCCTAGCTCCTACAATGAGCAGTTCTTC.

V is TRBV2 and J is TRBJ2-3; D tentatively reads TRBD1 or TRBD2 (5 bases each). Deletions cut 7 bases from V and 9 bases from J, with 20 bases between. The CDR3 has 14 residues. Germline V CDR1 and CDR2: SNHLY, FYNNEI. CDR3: CASTRRDGRGTQYF. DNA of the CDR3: TGTGCCAGCACCCGCCGGGACGGCCGAGGGACGCAGTATTTT.

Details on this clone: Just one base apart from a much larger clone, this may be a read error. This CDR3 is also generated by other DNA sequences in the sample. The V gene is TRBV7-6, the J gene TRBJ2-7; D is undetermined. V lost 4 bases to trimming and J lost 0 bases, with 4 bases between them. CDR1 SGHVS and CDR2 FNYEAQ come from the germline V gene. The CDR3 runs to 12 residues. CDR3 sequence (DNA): TGTGCCAGCAGCTCCCTCTCCTACGAGCAGTACTTC. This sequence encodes CASSSLSYEQYF.

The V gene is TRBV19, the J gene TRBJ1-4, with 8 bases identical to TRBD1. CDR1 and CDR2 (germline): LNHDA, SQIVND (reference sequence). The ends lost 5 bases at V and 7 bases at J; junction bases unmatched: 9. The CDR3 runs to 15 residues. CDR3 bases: TGTGCCAGTAGTGTTACAGGGGGGCCGAGTGAAAAACTGTTTTTT. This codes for CASSVTGGPSEKLFF.

This CDR3 is CASSFRGATEAFF. CDR3 nucleotide sequence: TGTGCCAGCAGTTTTAGGGGGGCCACTGAAGCTTTCTTT. The chain has TRBV27 and TRBJ1-1; D possibly corresponds to TRBD1 (6 bases). V shed 3 bases and J shed 4 bases, with 9 bases lying between them. The CDR3 runs 13 residues. The germline CDR1 and CDR2 sequences are MNHEY and SMNVEV (reference sequence).

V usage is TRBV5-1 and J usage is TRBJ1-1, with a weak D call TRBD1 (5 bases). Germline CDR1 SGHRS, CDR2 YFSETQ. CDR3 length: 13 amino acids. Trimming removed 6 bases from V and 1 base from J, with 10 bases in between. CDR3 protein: CASMVQGNTEAFF. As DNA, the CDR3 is TGCGCCAGCATGGTGCAGGGGAACACTGAAGCTTTCTTT.

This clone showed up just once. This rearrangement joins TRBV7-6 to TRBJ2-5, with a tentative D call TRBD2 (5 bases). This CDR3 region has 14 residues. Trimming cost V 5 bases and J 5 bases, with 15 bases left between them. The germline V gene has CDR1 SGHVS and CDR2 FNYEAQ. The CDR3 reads CASSPLGGPETQYF. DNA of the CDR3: TGTGCCAGCAGCCCTCTTGGCGGGCCGGAGACCCAGTACTTC.

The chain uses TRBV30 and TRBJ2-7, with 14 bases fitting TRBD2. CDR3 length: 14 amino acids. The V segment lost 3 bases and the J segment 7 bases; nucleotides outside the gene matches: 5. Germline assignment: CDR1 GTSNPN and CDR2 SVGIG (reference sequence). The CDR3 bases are TGTGCCTGGAGAGTAGGACTAGCGGGAGGAGAGCAGTACTTC. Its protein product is CAWRVGLAGGEQYF.

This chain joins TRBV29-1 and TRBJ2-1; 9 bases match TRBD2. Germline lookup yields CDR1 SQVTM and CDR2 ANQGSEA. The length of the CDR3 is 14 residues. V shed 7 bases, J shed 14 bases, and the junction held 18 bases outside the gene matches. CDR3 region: CSAGPGLASPFEFF. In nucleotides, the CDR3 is TGCAGCGCGGGGCCGGGACTAGCATCCCCTTTCGAGTTCTTC.

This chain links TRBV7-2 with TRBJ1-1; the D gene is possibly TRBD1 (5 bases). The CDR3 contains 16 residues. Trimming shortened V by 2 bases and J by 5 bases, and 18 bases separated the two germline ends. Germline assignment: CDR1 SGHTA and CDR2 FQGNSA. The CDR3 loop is CASSLSVLGRETEAFF. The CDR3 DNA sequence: TGTGCCAGCAGCTTATCGGTACTGGGGCGCGAGACTGAAGCTTTCTTT.

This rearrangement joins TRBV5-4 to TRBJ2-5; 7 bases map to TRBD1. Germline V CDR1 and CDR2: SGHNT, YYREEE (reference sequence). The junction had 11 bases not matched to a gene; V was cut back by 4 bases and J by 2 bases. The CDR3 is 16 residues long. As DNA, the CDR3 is TGTGCCAGCAGCCCCAGACAGGGTAATTTACAAGAGACCCAGTACTTC. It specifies CASSPRQGNLQETQYF.

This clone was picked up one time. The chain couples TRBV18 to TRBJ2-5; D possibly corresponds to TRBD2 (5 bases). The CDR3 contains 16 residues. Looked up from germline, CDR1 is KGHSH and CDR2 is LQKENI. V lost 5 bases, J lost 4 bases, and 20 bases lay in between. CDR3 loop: CASSTLSELGRETQYF. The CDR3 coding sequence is TGTGCCAGCTCAACGTTGTCGGAACTAGGGCGAGAGACCCAGTACTTC.

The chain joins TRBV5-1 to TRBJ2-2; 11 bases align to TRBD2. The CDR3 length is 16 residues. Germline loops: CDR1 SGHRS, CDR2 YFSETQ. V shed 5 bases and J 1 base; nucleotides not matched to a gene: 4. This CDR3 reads CASRAGTSGNTGELFF. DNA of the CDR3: TGCGCCAGCAGGGCCGGGACTAGCGGGAACACCGGGGAGCTGTTTTTT. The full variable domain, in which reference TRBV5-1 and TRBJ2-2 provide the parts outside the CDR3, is KAGVTQTPRYLIKTRGQQVTLSCSPISGHRSVSWYQQTPGQGLQFLFEYFSETQRNKGNFPGRFSGRQFSNSRSEMNVSTLELGDSALYLCASRAGTSGNTGELFFGEGSRLTVL.

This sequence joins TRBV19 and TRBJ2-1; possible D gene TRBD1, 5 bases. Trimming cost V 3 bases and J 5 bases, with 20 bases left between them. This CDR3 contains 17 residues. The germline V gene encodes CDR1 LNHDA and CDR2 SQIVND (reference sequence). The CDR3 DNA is TGTGCCAGTAGTATGGGGTCCCAGGGCGTTAACAACAATGAGCAGTTCTTC. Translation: CASSMGSQGVNNNEQFF.

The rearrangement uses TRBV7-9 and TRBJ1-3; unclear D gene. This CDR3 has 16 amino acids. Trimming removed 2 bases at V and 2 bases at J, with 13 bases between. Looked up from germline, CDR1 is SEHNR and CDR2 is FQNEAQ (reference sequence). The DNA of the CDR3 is TGTGCCAGCAGCTTACCCGATCGCGGGGCTGGAAACACCATATATTTT. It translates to CASSLPDRGAGNTIYF. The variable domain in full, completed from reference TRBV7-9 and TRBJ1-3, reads DTGVSQNPRHKITKRGQNVTFRCDPISEHNRLYWYRQTLGQGPEFLTYFQNEAQLEKSRLLSDRFSAERPKGSFSTLEIQRTEQGDSAMYLCASSLPDRGAGNTIYFGEGSWLTVV.